A single count supports the clone carrying this T cell receptor beta chain. Its antigen is undetermined. The assay was immunoSEQ multiplex PCR, and TCRdb's table has in-frame clones only and misses some. Here the sample spans roughly 200,000 clones, approximately 93% being singletons. This entry belongs to a study of T cell responses to AZD1222 COVID-19 vaccine. Study-wide findings and caveats: AZD1222 recipients seropositive at baseline numbered only six or seven. Mapped onto spike, vaccine-associated CD4 TCRs spanned it and were dominant at 160-218 and 743-854.

The CDR3 has 16 amino acids. Germline V gene lookup returns CDR1 MDHEN and CDR2 SYDVKM. V dropped 6 bases and J dropped 0; count of bases not matched to a gene: 10. Second doses at about 4 or about 12 weeks were pooled. Sequences were derived from peripheral blood, sampled 28 days after the second AZD1222 dose. The TCR sequence derives from an adult who received the AZD1222 COVID-19 vaccine. V and J are TRBV28 and TRBJ2-7, with 8 positions matching TRBD2. The CDR3 here is CASSFHLAGLSYEQYF. DNA of the CDR3: TGTGCCAGCAGCTTCCATTTAGCGGGACTCTCCTACGAGCAGTACTTC. Combining the CDR3 with reference TRBV28 and TRBJ2-7 gives the whole variable domain DVKVTQSSRYLVKRTGEKVFLECVQDMDHENMFWYRQDPGLGLRLIYFSYDVKMKEKGDIPEGYSVSREKKERFSLILESASTNQTSMYLCASSFHLAGLSYEQYFGPGTRLTVT.